Reported below is one T cell receptor beta chain. No antigen is known for it. This may be a read error, as it is one base from a much larger clone. TCR beta cDNA was prepared out of around 460 ng total RNA by means of a constant-region primer. Researchers made the TCR beta libraries by running three nested multiplex PCR rounds with slightly modified ARM-PCR. TCRdb re-analysed the multiplex PCR reads in MiXCR, keeping a single row per CDR3 protein. The data contain approximately 300,000 distinct CDR3 sequences, roughly 60% of them singletons. Germline DNA was also extracted, with blood RNA taken from unsorted whole blood. Patients in the cohort were treatment-naive and living with chronic HBV infection. This sample stems from a study of tumor-infiltrating lymphocytes in primary liver carcinoma. Study in general: The study included patients who were men and women aged 30 to 69 years.

Study-wide findings and caveats: Against blood, tumors held a significantly higher top-250-clone fraction (p = 0.039).

The source of this sequence is a man between 40 and 49 years old with primary liver carcinoma and hepatitis B virus infection. Sample: peripheral blood.

CDR3 protein: CASNYLRGRELFF. The CDR3 region has the DNA TGTGCCAGCAATTACCTTCGCGGGAGGGAGCTGTTTTTT. The chain uses TRBV6-2 or TRBV6-3 and TRBJ2-2; TRBD2 might be the D (6 bases). The CDR3 spans 13 residues. The germline V gene has CDR1 MNHEY and CDR2 SVGEGT.